This TCR beta chain appears in the sequencing data of a study of T-cell memory formation after mild COVID-19. As for the study in general: Most TCR clusters belonged to a single donor. Study-level results: Clones that contracted from day 15 to 85 had balanced CD4/CD8; later expanders were CD4+ biased. CD4+ contracting clones lay mainly in CM and EM, CD8+ ones in EMRA.

One entry per CDR3 protein, called by TCRdb with MiXCR from the 5' RACE reads. The data show approximately 260,000 distinct CDR3 sequences, 16% seen once. Concerning this clonotype: Its antigen remains unknown.

The CDR3 loop spans 15 amino acids. The V gene's germline CDR1 is SGHVS and CDR2 FQNEAQ. Trimming removed 4 bases at V and 6 bases at J, with 16 bases between. The rearrangement joins TRBV7-8 to TRBJ1-5; D perhaps matches TRBD1 (5 bases). This clonotype was obtained from a man between 18 and 35 years old who had mild COVID-19 (a few samples of this study predate the infection). Cell type and time point are not known. Input material: PBMCs or a T cell subset sorted from them (not recorded which). In DNA, the CDR3 is TGTGCCAGCAGCTCCCAGGGTTTGGGGATTCAGCCCCAGCATTTT. Its protein product is CASSSQGLGIQPQHF.